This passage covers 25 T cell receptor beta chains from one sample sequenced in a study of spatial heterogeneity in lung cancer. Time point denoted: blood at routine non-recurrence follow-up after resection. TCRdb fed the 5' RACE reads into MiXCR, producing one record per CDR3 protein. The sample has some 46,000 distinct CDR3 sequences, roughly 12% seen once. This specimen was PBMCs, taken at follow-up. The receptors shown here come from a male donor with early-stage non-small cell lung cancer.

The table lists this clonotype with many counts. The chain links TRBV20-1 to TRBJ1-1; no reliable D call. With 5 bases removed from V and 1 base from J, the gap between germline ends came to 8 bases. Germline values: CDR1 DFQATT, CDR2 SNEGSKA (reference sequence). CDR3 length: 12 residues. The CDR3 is CSADNPNTEAFF. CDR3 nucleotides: TGCAGTGCTGACAACCCGAACACTGAAGCTTTCTTT.

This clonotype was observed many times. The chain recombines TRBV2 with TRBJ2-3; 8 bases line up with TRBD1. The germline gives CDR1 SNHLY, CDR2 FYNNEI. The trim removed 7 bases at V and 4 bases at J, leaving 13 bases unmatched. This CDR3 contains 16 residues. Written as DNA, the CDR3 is TGTGCCAGCACCGCGACCTGGCAGGGGGCCGCAGATACGCAGTATTTT. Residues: CASTATWQGAADTQYF.

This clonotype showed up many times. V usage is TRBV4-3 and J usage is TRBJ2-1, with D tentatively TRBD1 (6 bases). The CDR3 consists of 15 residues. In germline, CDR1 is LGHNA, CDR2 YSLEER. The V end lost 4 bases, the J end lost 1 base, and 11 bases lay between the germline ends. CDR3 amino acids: CASSPNRESYNEQFF. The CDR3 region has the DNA TGCGCCAGCAGCCCCAACAGGGAATCCTACAATGAGCAGTTCTTC.

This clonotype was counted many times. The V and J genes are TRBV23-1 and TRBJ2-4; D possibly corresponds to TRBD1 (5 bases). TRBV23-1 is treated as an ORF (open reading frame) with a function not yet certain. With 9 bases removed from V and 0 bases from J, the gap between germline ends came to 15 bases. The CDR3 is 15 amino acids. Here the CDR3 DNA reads TGCGCCAGTAAACAGGATCCCCTAGCCAAAAACATTCAGTACTTC. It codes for CASKQDPLAKNIQYF.

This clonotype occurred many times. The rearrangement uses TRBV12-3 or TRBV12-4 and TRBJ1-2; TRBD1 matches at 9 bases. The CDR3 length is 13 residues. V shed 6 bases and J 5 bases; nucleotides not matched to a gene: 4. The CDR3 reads CASRQGAEYGYTF. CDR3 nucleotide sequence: TGTGCCAGCAGACAGGGGGCGGAATATGGCTACACCTTC.

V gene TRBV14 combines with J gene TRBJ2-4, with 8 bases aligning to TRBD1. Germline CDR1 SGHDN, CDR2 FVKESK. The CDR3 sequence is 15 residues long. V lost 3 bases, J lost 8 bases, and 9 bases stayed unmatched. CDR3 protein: CASSQRQGMGDIQYF. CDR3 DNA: TGTGCCAGCAGCCAGCGACAGGGGATGGGGGACATTCAGTACTTC.

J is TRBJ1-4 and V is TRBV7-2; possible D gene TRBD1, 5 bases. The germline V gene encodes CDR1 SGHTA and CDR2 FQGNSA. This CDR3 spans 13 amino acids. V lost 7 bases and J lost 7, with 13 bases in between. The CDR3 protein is CASTAGLSEKLFF. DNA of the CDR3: TGTGCCAGCACGGCAGGGTTGAGTGAAAAACTGTTTTTT.

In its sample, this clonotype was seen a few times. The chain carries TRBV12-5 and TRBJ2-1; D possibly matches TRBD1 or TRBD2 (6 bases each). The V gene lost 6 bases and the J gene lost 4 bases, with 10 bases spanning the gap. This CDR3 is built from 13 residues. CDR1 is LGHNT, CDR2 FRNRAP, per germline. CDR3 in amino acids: CASGPGAYNEQFF. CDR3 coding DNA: TGTGCTAGTGGCCCGGGGGCGTACAATGAGCAGTTCTTC.

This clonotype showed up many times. CDR3 protein: CVTAEGSPHNEQFF. The CDR3 nucleotides read TGTGTCACAGCGGAGGGCTCACCCCACAATGAGCAGTTCTTC. V gene TRBV12-3 or TRBV12-4 combines with J gene TRBJ2-1; TRBD2 might be the D (6 bases). The CDR3 is 14 amino acids.

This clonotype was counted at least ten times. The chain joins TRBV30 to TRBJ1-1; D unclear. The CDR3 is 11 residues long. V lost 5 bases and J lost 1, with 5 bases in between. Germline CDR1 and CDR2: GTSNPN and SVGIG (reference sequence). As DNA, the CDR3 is TGTGCCTGGGAAGAGAACACTGAAGCTTTCTTT. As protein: CAWEENTEAFF.

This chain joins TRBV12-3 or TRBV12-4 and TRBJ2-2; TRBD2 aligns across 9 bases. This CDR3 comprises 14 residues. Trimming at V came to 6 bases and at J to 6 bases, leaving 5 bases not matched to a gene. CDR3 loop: CASRSSGRPGELFF. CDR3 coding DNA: TGTGCCAGCAGGTCAAGCGGGAGGCCCGGGGAGCTGTTTTTT.

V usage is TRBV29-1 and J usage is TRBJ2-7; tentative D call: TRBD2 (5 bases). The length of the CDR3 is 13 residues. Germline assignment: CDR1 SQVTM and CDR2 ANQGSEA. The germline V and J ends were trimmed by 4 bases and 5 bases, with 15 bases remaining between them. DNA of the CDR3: TGCAGCGTTGGTGAGGGATTTTTCCACGAGCAGTACTTC. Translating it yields CSVGEGFFHEQYF.

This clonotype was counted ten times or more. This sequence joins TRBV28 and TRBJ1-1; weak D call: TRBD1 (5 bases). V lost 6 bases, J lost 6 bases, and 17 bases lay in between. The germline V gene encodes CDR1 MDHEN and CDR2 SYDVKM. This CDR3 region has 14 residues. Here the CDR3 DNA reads TGTGCCAGCAGGACTGGGGGGGGAGCCCCTGAAGCTTTCTTT. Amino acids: CASRTGGGAPEAFF.

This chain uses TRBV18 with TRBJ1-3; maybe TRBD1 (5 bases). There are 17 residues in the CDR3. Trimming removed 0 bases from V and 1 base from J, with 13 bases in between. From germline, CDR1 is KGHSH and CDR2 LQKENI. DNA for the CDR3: TGTGCCAGCTCACCACCGTGGGGACTCACATCTGGAAACACCATATATTTT. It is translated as CASSPPWGLTSGNTIYF.

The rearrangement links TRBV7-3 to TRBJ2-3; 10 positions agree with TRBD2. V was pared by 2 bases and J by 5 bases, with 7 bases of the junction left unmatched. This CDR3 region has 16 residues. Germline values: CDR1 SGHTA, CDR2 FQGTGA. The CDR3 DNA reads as TGTGCCAGCAGCTTAGACAGCGGGAGGGCCGGAGATACGCAGTATTTT. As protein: CASSLDSGRAGDTQYF.

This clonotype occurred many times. CDR3 nucleotides: TGTGCCAGCAGCCACATTCCCTCCTACGAGCAGTACTTC. This sequence encodes CASSHIPSYEQYF. V gene TRBV3-1 combines with J gene TRBJ2-7; D is undetermined. Germline V lookup: CDR1 LGHDT, CDR2 YNNKEL (reference sequence). With 3 bases removed from V and 0 bases from J, the gap between germline ends came to 6 bases. The CDR3 runs to 13 residues.

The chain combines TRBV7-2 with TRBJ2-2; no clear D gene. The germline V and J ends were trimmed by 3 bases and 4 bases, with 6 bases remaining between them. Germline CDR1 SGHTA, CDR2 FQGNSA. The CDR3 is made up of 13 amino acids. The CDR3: CASSLSGTGELFF. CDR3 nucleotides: TGTGCCAGCAGCTTGTCGGGCACCGGGGAGCTGTTTTTT.

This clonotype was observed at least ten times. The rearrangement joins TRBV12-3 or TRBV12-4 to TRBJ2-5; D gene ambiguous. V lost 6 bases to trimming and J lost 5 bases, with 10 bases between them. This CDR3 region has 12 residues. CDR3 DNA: TGTGCCAGCAGATACGAGGAGGAGACCCAGTACTTC. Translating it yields CASRYEEETQYF.

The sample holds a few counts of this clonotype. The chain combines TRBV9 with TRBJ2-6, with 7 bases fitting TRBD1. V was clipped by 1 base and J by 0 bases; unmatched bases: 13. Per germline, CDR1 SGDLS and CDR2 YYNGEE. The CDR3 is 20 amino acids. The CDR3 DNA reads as TGTGCCAGCAGCGTACAAACCTCGGGACAGACGCCCTCTGGGGCCAACGTCCTGACTTTC. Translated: CASSVQTSGQTPSGANVLTF. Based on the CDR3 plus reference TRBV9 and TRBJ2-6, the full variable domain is DSGVTQTPKHLITATGQRVTLRCSPRSGDLSVYWYQQSLDQGLQFLIQYYNGEERAKGNILERFSAQQFPDLHSELNLSSLELGDSALYFCASSVQTSGQTPSGANVLTFGAGSRLTVL.

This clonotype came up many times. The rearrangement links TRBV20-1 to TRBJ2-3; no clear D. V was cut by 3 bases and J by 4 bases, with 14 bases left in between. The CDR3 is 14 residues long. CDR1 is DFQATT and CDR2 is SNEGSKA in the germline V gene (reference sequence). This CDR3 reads CSARGSHSADTQYF. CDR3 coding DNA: TGCAGTGCTAGGGGCTCCCATTCGGCAGATACGCAGTATTTT.

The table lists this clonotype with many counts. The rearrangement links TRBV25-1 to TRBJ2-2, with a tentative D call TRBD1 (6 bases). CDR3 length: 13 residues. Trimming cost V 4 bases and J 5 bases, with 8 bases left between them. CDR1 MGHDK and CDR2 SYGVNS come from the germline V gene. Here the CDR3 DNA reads TGTGCCAGCAGTGGGCAGGGGACCGGGGAGCTGTTTTTT. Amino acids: CASSGQGTGELFF.

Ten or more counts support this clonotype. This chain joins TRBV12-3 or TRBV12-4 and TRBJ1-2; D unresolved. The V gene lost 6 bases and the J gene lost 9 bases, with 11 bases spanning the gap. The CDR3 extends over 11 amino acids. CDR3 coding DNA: TGTGCCAGCAGCTCGCGGATAAGCTACACCTTC. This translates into CASSSRISYTF.

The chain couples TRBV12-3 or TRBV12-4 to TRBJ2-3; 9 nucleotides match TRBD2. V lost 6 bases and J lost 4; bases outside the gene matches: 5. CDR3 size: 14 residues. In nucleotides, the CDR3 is TGTGCCAGCAGGGTAGCGGGAGTGCCAGATACGCAGTATTTT. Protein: CASRVAGVPDTQYF.

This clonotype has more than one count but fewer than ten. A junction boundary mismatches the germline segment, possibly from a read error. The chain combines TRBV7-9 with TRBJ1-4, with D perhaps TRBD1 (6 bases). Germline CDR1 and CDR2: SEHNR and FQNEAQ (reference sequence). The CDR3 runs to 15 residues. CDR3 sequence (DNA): TGTGCCAGCAGCTTAGGGGGACACTCTAAGGAAAAACTGTTTTTT. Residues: CASSLGGHSKEKLFF. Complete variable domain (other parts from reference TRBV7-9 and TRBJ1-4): DTGVSQNPRHKITKRGQNVTFRCDPISEHNRLYWYRQTLGQGPEFLTYFQNEAQLEKSRLLSDRFSAERPKGSFSTLEIQRTEQGDSAMYLCASSLGGHSKEKLFFGSGTQLSVL.

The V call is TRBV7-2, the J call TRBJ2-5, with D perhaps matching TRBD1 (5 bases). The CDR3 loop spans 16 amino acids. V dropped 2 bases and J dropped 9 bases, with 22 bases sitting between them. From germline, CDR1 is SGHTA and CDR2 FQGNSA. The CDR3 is CASSLTSRAGRVAQYF. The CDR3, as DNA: TGTGCCAGCAGCTTAACCAGCAGGGCCGGCCGCGTGGCCCAGTACTTC. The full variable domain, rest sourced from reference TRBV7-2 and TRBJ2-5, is GAGVSQSPSNKVTEKGKDVELRCDPISGHTALYWYRQSLGQGLEFLIYFQGNSAPDKSGLPSDRFSAERTGGSVSTLTIQRTQQEDSAVYLCASSLTSRAGRVAQYFGPGTRLLVL.